This TCR beta chain is from a study of blood T cell repertoires in COVID-19 (dated by TCRdb to 2018 to 2021). Notes on the research overall: Samples covering the acute and convalescent phases of COVID-19 were provided by collaborators in the United States, Italy and Spain. Samples came from the ongoing ImmuneRACE study (first 160 participants) plus 1,254 subjects from 6 global collaborators. The prospective study material was composed of cDNA or gDNA derived from T cells, B-cell-depleted T cells, or PBMCs. A de-identified subject ID, COVID-19 status, age in years and sex were almost always included in the sample metadata. The dataset comprised deeply sampled blood TCRbeta repertoires from subjects exposed to, actively infected with, or recovered from COVID-19. Where HLA class I and class II types were available, the types were taken from metadata supplied by the sample provider, not from assay-based typing. The repertoires were made available in a free public database intended to serve as a resource for research on the immune response to SARS-CoV-2. Results and caveats for the whole study, not just this receptor: The quantity of clinical and demographic metadata differed by source and by participant and was supplied without curation.

Whole blood was collected in K2EDTA tubes by collaborating institutions according to the institutions' own protocols. Collaborator samples were shipped for TCRbeta analysis as frozen whole blood, isolated PBMCs, or DNA extracted from either sample type. The CDR3, from cysteine to phenylalanine, totals 16 residues. The CDR3 DNA has 48 bases and is translated from base 1. CDR1 LGHNA and CDR2 YSLEER were looked up in the germline V gene. At the junction V is shortened by 2 bases and J by 0 bases, with 11 bases in between. As concerns this clone: What this receptor recognizes is not known. No much larger clonotype is one base removed from it; base qualities were not supplied.

TCRbeta CDR3 regions were amplified from genomic DNA by means of the immunoSEQ Assay, a bias-controlled multiplex PCR. The study's processing was this. The number of nucleated cells in each sample was estimated from the amplification of reference gene primers within the assay. Sequence reads were collapsed and filtered to measure the absolute abundance of every unique TCRbeta CDR3 rearrangement. For each sample, productive Simpson clonality was calculated as the square root of Simpson's diversity index over productive rearrangements. Imported from immuneACCESS, the table was reduced by TCRdb to in-frame sequences with V and J called. These copies leave out some clones; in studies compared against another copy, an unresolved V gene accounts for under half, and the cause of the remainder is not known. V, J and clone size are taken as reported in that table, and D and trimming were inferred from the DNA itself. Within this sample are about 180,000 clones, with roughly 90% of them counted one time only. Less than 25% of the sample rests with the top ten.

The source of this sequence is a man aged 70 or older with active or convalescent COVID-19. Sequenced: peripheral blood. Recombination linked TRBV4-3 to TRBJ2-1; possibly the D gene is TRBD1, per 5 matching bases. The nucleotide sequence is given as TGCGCCAGCAGCCAAACGGACAAATTCTCCTACAATGAGCAGTTCTTC. Translated, this is CASSQTDKFSYNEQFF.